Shown below are 3 T cell receptor beta chains from a single sample sequenced in a study (dated by TCRdb to about 2015). Library construction relied on 5' RACE. The run used an Illumina MiSeq. TCRdb passed the public sequencing reads through fastp at Q25 and MiXCR, retaining productive beta sequences. Records with the same CDR3 protein are collapsed into one entry carrying the most frequent genes and DNA. This sample is represented by some 64,000 distinct CDR3 sequences; about 20% of them were singletons. Of the sample, approximately 3% falls within the top ten clones. The specimen was memory CD4+ T cells sorted from a lymph node. Explained via the paper, the cell subset or site label denotes: memory CD4+ T cells, CD4+CD45RO+CD25-. The receptors come from a female donor with breast cancer.

The J gene is TRBJ2-5, the V gene TRBV20-1; TRBD2 matches 10 bases. This CDR3 is built from 16 residues. J gave up 1 base and V 6 bases, and 11 bases lay outside the gene matches. From germline, CDR1 is DFQATT and CDR2 SNEGSKA (reference sequence). The CDR3 coding sequence is TGCAGTGCCCCCACCCCACTAGCGGGACTCCAAGAGACCCAGTACTTC. It is translated as CSAPTPLAGLQETQYF.

This clonotype has just a few counts. CDR3: CASSYPAGVEQFF. For the CDR3, the DNA is TGTGCCAGCAGTTACCCGGCGGGAGTCGAGCAGTTCTTC. The chain combines TRBV6-5 with TRBJ2-1; 7 positions agree with TRBD2. Per the germline V gene, CDR1 is MNHEY and CDR2 is SVGAGI. V lost 2 bases to trimming and J lost 10 bases; unmatched junction nucleotides: 5. The CDR3 length is 13 residues.

This sequence joins TRBV2 and TRBJ1-2; no firm D call. The CDR3 sequence is 15 residues long. Trimming left V 2 bases short and J 5 bases short, with 15 bases between. The germline V gene encodes CDR1 SNHLY and CDR2 FYNNEI. The CDR3 loop is CASSETVAILYGYTF. The CDR3 DNA is TGTGCCAGCAGTGAAACGGTGGCAATCCTTTATGGCTACACCTTC.